In its sample, the clone carrying this T cell receptor beta chain was seen many times. What it binds is unknown. This specimen comes from a study of tumor-infiltrating lymphocytes in glioblastoma multiforme. Multiple V-beta primers and a C-beta primer amplified TCRB from RNA. A C-beta primer primed TCRB cDNA from 0.45 to 0.5 ug RNA. MiXCR, run by TCRdb on the multiplex PCR reads, gives a single entry per CDR3 protein. The sample lists around 10,000 distinct CDR3 sequences; less than 75% were seen once. Study outcomes and limitations: Clone frequencies may be distorted by unequal TCR transcripts per cell. The TCR and somatic mutation analysis included just one glioblastoma patient. T cells were not sorted into functional subsets.

This receptor was obtained from a male donor with glioblastoma. Sequenced: brain tumor tissue.

CDR3 region: CASSEYRTDHSGANVLTF. The CDR3 DNA reads as TGTGCCAGCAGTGAATATAGGACAGATCACTCTGGGGCCAACGTCCTGACTTTC. The chain carries TRBV25-1 and TRBJ2-6; D is perhaps TRBD1 (6 bases). Germline loops: CDR1 MGHDK, CDR2 SYGVNS. The V and J ends lost 0 bases and 0 bases respectively, with 12 bases between them. The CDR3 extends over 18 amino acids.